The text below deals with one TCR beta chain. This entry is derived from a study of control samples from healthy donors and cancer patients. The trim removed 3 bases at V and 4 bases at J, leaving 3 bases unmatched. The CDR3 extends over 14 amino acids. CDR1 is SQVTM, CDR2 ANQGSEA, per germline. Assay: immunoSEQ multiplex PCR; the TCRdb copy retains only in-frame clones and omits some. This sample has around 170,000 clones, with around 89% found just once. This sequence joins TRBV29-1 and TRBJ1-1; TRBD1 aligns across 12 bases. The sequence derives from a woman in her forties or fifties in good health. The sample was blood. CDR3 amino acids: CSVDRDRGLTEAFF. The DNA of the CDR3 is TGCAGCGTTGATCGGGACAGGGGGCTCACTGAAGCTTTCTTT.